The 6 T cell receptor beta chains below come from one sample, sequenced in a study of monozygotic twins with inflammatory bowel disease. Using the 5' RACE reads, TCRdb records one entry per CDR3 protein without DNA. The table for this sample gives approximately 390,000 distinct CDR3 sequences. Sequenced: blood. All receptors come from a human donor with ulcerative colitis or Crohn's disease, or a healthy co-twin of an affected twin (not recorded which).

The rearrangement uses TRBV29-1 and TRBJ2-7; no DNA is available, so the TRBD2 call from TCRdb remains unchecked. This CDR3 has 12 residues. Germline assignment: CDR1 SQVTM and CDR2 ANQGSEA. The CDR3 region is CSISQGGGEQYF.

The chain couples TRBV5-1 to TRBJ1-1; the TRBD1 assignment by TCRdb is unverifiable without DNA. CDR1 is SGHRS, CDR2 YFSETQ, per germline. The CDR3 contains 15 residues. CDR3 region: CASSLTGPLNTEAFF. Looking up the rest from reference TRBV5-1 and TRBJ1-1 gives the full variable domain: KAGVTQTPRYLIKTRGQQVTLSCSPISGHRSVSWYQQTPGQGLQFLFEYFSETQRNKGNFPGRFSGRQFSNSRSEMNVSTLELGDSALYLCASSLTGPLNTEAFFGQGTRLTVV.

CDR3 protein: CAISPTGAYGYTF. V usage is TRBV10-3 and J usage is TRBJ1-2; with no DNA, the TCRdb D assignment of TRBD1 cannot be verified. The germline V gene has CDR1 ENHRY and CDR2 SYGVKD. This CDR3 has 13 amino acids.

This sequence joins TRBV9 and TRBJ1-5. Germline values: CDR1 SGDLS, CDR2 YYNGEE. The CDR3 runs 15 residues. CDR3 protein: CASSGGTASNQPQHF.

V is TRBV29-1 and J is TRBJ2-7; there is no DNA to check the TCRdb D call of TRBD1. From germline, CDR1 is SQVTM and CDR2 ANQGSEA. The CDR3 extends over 14 amino acids. The CDR3 spells CSAQGLGGDHEQYF.

V usage is TRBV7-6 and J usage is TRBJ1-3; the D gene TCRdb calls, TRBD1, cannot be checked with no DNA. The CDR3 extends over 16 amino acids. The V gene's germline CDR1 is SGHVS and CDR2 FNYEAQ. The CDR3 sequence is CASSLASGASGNTIYF.